The T cell receptor beta chain under discussion was sequenced for a study of vaccination and CD4 T cells after COVID-19. Study overall: Convalescents were six males and four females, two of them Hispanic. Overlapping SARS-CoV-2, HCoV-NL63, HCoV-OC43 and HCoV-229E spike peptides stimulated the cells.

On this clonotype itself: Its antigen is undetermined.

Cultured CD4+ T-cell DNA underwent Oncomine TCR Beta short-read sequencing. TCRdb recomputed calls from the PCR reads with MiXCR, one row per CDR3 protein. The sample records approximately 19,000 distinct CDR3 sequences, over 45% being singletons. In germline, CDR1 is DFQATT, CDR2 SNEGSKA (reference sequence). The CDR3 runs 13 residues. The germline V and J ends were trimmed by 1 base and 5 bases, with 10 bases remaining between them. Regarding treatment: roughly 10-day PBMC culture with coronavirus spike peptide pools or control peptides (ViraFEST assay). For ViraFEST, peptide pools expanded antigen-specific T cells, after which the TCRs were sequenced.

Sequenced material: CD4+ T cells from blood, cultured in vitro, taken before SARS-CoV-2 vaccination. The receptor comes from a human donor who had recovered from COVID-19. This chain connects TRBV20-1 to TRBJ2-3; D perhaps matches TRBD2 (5 bases). For the CDR3, the DNA is TGCAGTGCTAGAGTCGGGATACAAGATACGCAGTATTTT. This sequence encodes CSARVGIQDTQYF.